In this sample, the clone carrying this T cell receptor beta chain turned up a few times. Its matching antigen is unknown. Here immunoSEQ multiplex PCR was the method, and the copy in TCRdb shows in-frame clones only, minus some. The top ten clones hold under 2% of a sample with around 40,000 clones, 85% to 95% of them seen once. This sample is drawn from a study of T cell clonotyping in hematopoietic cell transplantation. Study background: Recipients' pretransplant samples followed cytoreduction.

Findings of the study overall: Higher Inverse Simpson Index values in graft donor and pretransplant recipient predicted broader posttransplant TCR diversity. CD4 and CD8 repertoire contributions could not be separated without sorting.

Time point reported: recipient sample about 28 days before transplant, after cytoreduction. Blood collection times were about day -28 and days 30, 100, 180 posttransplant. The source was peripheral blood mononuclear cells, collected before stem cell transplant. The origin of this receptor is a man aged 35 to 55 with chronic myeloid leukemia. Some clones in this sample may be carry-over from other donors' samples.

CDR3 region: CASSDERGATDTQYF. CDR3 nucleotides: TGTGCCAGCAGTGACGAAAGGGGGGCAACAGATACGCAGTATTTT. The V call is TRBV6-1, the J call TRBJ2-3; D may be TRBD1 or TRBD2 (6 bases each). This CDR3 region has 15 residues. V lost 3 bases and J lost 3, with 13 bases in between. Germline CDR1 and CDR2: MNHNS and SASEGT.